Sequencing of this TCR beta chain was carried out in a study of T cells after yellow fever vaccination. Study overall: Where fractions had low cell numbers, libraries were prepared from them with the SMART-Seq v4 Ultra Low Input RNA kit. Study-wide findings and caveats: When the response was secondary, it was weaker but reached its peak faster, day 5 versus 15.

The ends lost 4 bases at V and 6 bases at J; junction bases unmatched: 9. The V gene's germline CDR1 is LGHNA and CDR2 YSLEER. This CDR3 region has 15 residues. For TCR, cDNA came from 5'RACE template switching, which added a universal primer site and UMIs. Each CDR3 protein is one row after TCRdb ran MiXCR on the 5' RACE reads. Here the sample spans 400,000 or so distinct CDR3 sequences, 9.5% to 13% being singletons. There are many counts of this clonotype. As yet, its antigen is unknown. Sequenced material: PBMCs, taken on the day of the first yellow fever vaccination. This TCR came from a man aged 18 to 29 who received the YFV17D yellow fever vaccine. V gene TRBV4-3 combines with J gene TRBJ2-1, with 7 bases aligning to TRBD1. This CDR3 reads CASSRSLRDSNEQFF. The DNA for the CDR3 is TGCGCCAGCAGCCGGAGTCTCCGGGACAGCAATGAGCAGTTCTTC.